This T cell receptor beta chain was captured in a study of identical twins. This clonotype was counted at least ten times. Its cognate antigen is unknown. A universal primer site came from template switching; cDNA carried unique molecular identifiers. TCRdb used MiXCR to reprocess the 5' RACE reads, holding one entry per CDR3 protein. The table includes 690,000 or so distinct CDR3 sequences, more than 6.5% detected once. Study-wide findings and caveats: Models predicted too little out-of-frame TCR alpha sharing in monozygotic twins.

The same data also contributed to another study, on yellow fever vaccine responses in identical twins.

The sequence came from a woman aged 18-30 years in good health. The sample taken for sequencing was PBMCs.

CDR3 DNA: TGTGCCAGCAGCTTTCGCGAGGGATCGGACCACGAGCAGTACTTC. Amino acids: CASSFREGSDHEQYF. The V gene is TRBV7-8, the J gene TRBJ2-7, with D tentatively TRBD2 (5 bases). Trimming took 3 bases from V and 5 from J, leaving 17 bases between them. The germline CDR1 and CDR2 sequences are SGHVS and FQNEAQ. CDR3 size: 15 residues.